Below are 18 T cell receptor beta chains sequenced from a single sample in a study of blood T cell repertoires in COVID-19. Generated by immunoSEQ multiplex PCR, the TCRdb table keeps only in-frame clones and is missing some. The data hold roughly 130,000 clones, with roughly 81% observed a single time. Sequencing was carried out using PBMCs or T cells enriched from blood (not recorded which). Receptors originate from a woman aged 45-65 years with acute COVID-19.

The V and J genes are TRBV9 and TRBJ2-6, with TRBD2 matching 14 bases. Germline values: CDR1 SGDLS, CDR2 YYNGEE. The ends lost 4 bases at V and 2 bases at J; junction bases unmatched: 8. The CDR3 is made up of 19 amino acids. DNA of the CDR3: TGTGCCAGCAGCCGCGGACAGGGACTAGCGGGAGCTGGGGCCAACGTCCTGACTTTC. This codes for CASSRGQGLAGAGANVLTF.

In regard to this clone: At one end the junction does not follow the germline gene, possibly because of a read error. CDR3 in amino acids: CASSLRTGNAGELFF. CDR3 nucleotides: TGCGCCAGCAGCTTGAGGACAGGGAACGCCGGGGAGCTGTTTTTT. V gene TRBV5-1 combines with J gene TRBJ2-2, with TRBD1 matching 8 bases. This CDR3 contains 15 residues. CDR1 and CDR2 from the germline V gene are SGHRS and YFSETQ.

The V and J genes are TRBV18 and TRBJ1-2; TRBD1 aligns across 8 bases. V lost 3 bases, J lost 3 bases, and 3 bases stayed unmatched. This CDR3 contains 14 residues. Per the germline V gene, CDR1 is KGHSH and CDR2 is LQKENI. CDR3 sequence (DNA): TGTGCCAGCTCACCGACGGACAGGGACTATGGCTACACCTTC. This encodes CASSPTDRDYGYTF. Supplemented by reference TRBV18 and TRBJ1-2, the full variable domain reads NAGVMQNPRHLVRRRGQEARLRCSPMKGHSHVYWYRQLPEEGLKFMVYLQKENIIDESGMPKERFSAEFPKEGPSILRIQQVVRGDSAAYFCASSPTDRDYGYTFGSGTRLTVV.

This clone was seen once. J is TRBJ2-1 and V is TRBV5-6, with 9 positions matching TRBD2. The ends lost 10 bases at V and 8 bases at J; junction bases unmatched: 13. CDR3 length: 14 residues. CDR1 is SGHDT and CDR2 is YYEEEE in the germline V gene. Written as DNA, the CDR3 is TGTGCCGCGGGAGGTAGCGGGAGTGGCGATGAGCAGTTCTTC. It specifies CAAGGSGSGDEQFF.

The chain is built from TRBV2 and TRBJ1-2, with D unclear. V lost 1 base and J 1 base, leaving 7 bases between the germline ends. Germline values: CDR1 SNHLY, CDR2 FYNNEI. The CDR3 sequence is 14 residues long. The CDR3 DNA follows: TGTGCCAGCAGTGAAGGCGGGTTTAACTATGGCTACACCTTC. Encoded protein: CASSEGGFNYGYTF.

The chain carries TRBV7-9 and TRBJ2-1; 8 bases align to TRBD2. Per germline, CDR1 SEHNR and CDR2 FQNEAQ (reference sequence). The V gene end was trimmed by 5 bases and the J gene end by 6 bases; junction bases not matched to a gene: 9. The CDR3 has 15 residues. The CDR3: CASSLVAGPFNEQFF. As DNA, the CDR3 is TGTGCCAGCAGCCTAGTAGCGGGACCCTTCAATGAGCAGTTCTTC.

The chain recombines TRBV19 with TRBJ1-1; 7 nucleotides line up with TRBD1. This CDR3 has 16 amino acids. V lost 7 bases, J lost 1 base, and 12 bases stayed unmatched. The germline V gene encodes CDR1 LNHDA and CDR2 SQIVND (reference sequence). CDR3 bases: TGTGCCAGTAACCCCGCCATGGGGACAGCGAACACTGAAGCTTTCTTT. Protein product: CASNPAMGTANTEAFF.

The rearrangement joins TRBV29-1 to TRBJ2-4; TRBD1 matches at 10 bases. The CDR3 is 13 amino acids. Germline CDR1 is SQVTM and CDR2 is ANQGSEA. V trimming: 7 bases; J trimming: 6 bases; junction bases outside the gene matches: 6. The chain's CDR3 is CSAVDRGGNIQYF. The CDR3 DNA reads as TGCAGCGCCGTGGACAGGGGGGGAAACATTCAGTACTTC.

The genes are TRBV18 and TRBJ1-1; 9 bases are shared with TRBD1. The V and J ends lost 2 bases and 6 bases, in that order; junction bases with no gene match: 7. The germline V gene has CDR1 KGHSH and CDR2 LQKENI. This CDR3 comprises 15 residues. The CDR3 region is CASSPYRGLVAEAFF. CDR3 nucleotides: TGTGCCAGCTCACCATACAGGGGGCTTGTCGCTGAAGCTTTCTTT. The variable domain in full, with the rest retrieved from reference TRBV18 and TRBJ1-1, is NAGVMQNPRHLVRRRGQEARLRCSPMKGHSHVYWYRQLPEEGLKFMVYLQKENIIDESGMPKERFSAEFPKEGPSILRIQQVVRGDSAAYFCASSPYRGLVAEAFFGQGTRLTVV.

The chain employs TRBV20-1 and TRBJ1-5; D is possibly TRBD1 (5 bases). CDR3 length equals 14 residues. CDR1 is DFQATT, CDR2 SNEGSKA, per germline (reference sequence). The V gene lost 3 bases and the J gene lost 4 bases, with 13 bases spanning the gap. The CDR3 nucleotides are TGCAGTGCTAGTTCGGTGGGGGGAAATCAGCCCCAGCATTTT. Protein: CSASSVGGNQPQHF.

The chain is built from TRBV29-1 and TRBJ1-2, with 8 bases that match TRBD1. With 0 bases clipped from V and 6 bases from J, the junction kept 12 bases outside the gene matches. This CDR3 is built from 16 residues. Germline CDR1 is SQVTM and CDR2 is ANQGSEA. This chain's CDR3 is CSVEDPWAGGEDGYTF. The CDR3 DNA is TGCAGCGTTGAAGATCCGTGGGCAGGGGGCGAGGATGGCTACACCTTC.

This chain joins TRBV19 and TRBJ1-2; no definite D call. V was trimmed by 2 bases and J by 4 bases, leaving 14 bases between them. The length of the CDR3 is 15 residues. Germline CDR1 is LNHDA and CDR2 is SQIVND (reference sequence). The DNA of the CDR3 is TGTGCCAGTAGTATATCGGCGGGGTCCTTCTATGGCTACACCTTC. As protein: CASSISAGSFYGYTF.

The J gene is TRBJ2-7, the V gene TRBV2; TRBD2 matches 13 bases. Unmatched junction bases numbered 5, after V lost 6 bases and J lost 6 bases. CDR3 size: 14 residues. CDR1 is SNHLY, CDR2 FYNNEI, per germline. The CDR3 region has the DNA TGTGCCAGCAGCAGTGGACTAGCGGGAGTCGAGCAGTACTTC. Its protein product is CASSSGLAGVEQYF.

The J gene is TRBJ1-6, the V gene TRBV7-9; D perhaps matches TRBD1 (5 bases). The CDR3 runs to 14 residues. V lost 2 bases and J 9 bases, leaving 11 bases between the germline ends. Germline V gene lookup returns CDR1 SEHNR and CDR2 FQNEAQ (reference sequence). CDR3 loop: CASSLQATVSPLHF. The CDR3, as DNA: TGTGCCAGCAGCTTACAAGCGACAGTTTCACCCCTCCACTTT.

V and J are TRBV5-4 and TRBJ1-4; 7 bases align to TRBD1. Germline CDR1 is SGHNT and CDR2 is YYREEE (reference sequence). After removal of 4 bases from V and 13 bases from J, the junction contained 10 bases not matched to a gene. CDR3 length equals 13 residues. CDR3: CASSPVQQGRLFF. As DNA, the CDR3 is TGTGCCAGCAGCCCAGTTCAACAGGGGAGACTGTTTTTT.

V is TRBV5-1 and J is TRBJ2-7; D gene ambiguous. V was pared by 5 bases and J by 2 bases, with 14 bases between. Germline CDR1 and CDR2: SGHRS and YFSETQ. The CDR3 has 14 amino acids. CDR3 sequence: CASSINRSPYEQYF. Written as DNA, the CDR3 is TGCGCCAGCAGTATAAATCGGTCCCCCTACGAGCAGTACTTC.

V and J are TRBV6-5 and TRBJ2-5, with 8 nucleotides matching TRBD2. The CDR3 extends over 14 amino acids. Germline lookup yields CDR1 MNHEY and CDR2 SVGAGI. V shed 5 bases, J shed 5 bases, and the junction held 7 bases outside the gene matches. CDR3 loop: CASSLAGGVETQYF. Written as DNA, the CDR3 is TGTGCCAGCAGTCTCGCGGGAGGTGTGGAGACCCAGTACTTC.

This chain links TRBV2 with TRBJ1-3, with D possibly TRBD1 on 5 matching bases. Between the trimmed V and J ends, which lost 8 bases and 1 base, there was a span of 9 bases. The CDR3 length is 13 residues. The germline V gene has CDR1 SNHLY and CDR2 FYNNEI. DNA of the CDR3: TGTGCCAGCGAGACAGATTCTGGAAACACCATATATTTT. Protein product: CASETDSGNTIYF.